This record concerns one T cell receptor beta chain sequence. This sample was included in a study of blood T cell repertoires in COVID-19. Study-level information: Samples taken during acute and convalescent COVID-19 were collected in the United States, Italy and Spain. Nucleic acid was either cDNA or gDNA, and it came from T cells, B-cell-depleted T cells, or PBMCs.

Here immunoSEQ multiplex PCR was the method, and the copy in TCRdb shows in-frame clones only, minus some. The sample yields some 290,000 clones, about nine tenths seen once. Trimming stripped 3 bases from V and 0 bases from J, with 9 bases between. The V gene's germline CDR1 is MGHDK and CDR2 SYGVNS. The CDR3 contains 15 residues. The study drew participants aged roughly 18 to 95 years from around 24 US areas. The chain recombines TRBV25-1 with TRBJ1-3; possibly TRBD1 for D (5 bases). The material sequenced was PBMCs or T cells enriched from blood (not recorded which). This receptor was identified in a woman aged 25 to 45 who had recovered from COVID-19. The CDR3, as DNA: TGTGCCAGCAGTGAGGTCGGGGGCTCTGGAAACACCATATATTTT. Residues: CASSEVGGSGNTIYF.